This T cell receptor (beta chain) stems from a study of blood T cell repertoires in COVID-19. The wider study: The cDNA or gDNA used as material had been derived from T cells, B-cell-depleted T cells, or PBMCs.

CDR3 length: 15 residues. V lost 3 bases and J lost 6; bases outside the gene matches: 9. Germline V gene sequence: CDR1 LGHNA, CDR2 YNFKEQ. Only a few counts were recorded for this clone. In the authors' methods: For nucleated cells, counts were estimated from reference gene primer amplification. Data came from immunoSEQ multiplex PCR; TCRdb stores just in-frame clones and leaves some out. That table supplies the V and J calls and clone size; D and trimming were determined from the DNA. The sample contains approximately 120,000 clones, approximately 90% of which appear only once. The chain has TRBV4-2 and TRBJ2-7; TRBD1 matches 9 bases. This receptor was obtained from a human donor with acute or convalescent COVID-19. The donor label of this sample is uncertain. Material: peripheral blood. CDR3 residues: CASSQARDRVSEQYF. CDR3 bases: TGTGCCAGCAGCCAGGCCCGGGACAGGGTAAGCGAGCAGTACTTC.